These 5 T cell receptor beta chains were sequenced from one sample in a study of spatial heterogeneity in lung cancer (dated by TCRdb to the late 2010s). This specimen's time point label, interpreted: sample taken at primary tumor resection. Libraries were built with 5' RACE. Sequencing took place on a NextSeq 500. TCRdb reprocessed the public reads (quality trimming at Q25 with fastp, clone calling with MiXCR) and kept in-frame beta chains. CDR3 protein sequences are deduplicated, and each keeps its most common genes and DNA. The sample table shows about 570 distinct CDR3 sequences, and 30% to 40% are seen once. Jointly, the top ten make up about 17% of the sample. Sequencing was performed on normal lung tissue next to the tumor, taken at surgery. The receptors originated from a male donor with early-stage non-small cell lung cancer.

A word on this clonotype: The library was built for alpha chains, so this beta chain is an off-target read and its size means little. V gene TRBV10-3 combines with J gene TRBJ2-1, with D perhaps TRBD2 (6 bases). The CDR3 runs 16 residues. V lost 0 bases, J lost 3 bases, and 12 bases lay in between. Germline V gene sequence: CDR1 ENHRY, CDR2 SYGVKD. CDR3 coding DNA: TGTGCCATCAGTGAGTCGCAGGGCGGGATCTACAATGAGCAGTTCTTC. Protein product: CAISESQGGIYNEQFF.

This clonotype was detected only once. This beta chain is a stray sequence in a library constructed for alpha chains; its clone size is not meaningful. The gene calls are TRBV28 and TRBJ2-1, with TRBD1 as a possible D gene (5 bases). This CDR3 region has 14 residues. The ends were cut back, 5 bases at V and 7 bases at J, with 15 bases in the middle. CDR1 and CDR2 from the germline V gene are MDHEN and SYDVKM. The CDR3 DNA is TGTGCCAGCAGTCTCAGGGCCTCGTGGAATGAGCAGTTCTTC. The encoded protein is CASSLRASWNEQFF.

About this clonotype: This beta chain is an unintended read in a library built for alpha chains; its size means little. V and J are TRBV20-1 and TRBJ2-7, with 8 positions matching TRBD2. J was trimmed by 9 bases and V by 6 bases; bases with no gene match: 7. Germline V gene data show CDR1 as DFQATT and CDR2 as SNEGSKA (reference sequence). The CDR3 runs 11 residues. The CDR3 bases are TGCAGTGCCCCGAGCGGGAGCTTGCAGTACTTC. Translating gives CSAPSGSLQYF.

This clonotype has a handful of counts. The library was designed around alpha chains, so this beta chain is a stray read whose abundance carries little weight. V gene TRBV5-1 combines with J gene TRBJ2-3; tentative D call: TRBD2 (5 bases). Germline V lookup: CDR1 SGHRS, CDR2 YFSETQ. CDR3 length: 12 residues. Trimming left V 4 bases short and J 3 bases short, with 6 bases between. The CDR3 spells CASSRTTDTQYF. CDR3 DNA: TGCGCCAGCAGCCGGACTACAGATACGCAGTATTTT.

For this clonotype: Since it is a stray read in a library aimed at alpha chains, this beta chain has a size that is not meaningful. The chain has TRBV2 and TRBJ2-7; 12 bases line up with TRBD2. V was pared by 3 bases and J by 7 bases, with 7 bases of the junction left unmatched. This CDR3 spans 15 amino acids. Germline-derived CDR1 and CDR2 are SNHLY and FYNNEI. As DNA, the CDR3 is TGTGCCAGCAGTGATATGAGACTAGCGGGAGAGGAGCAGTACTTC. Amino acids: CASSDMRLAGEEQYF.